Below, 3 T cell receptor beta chains from the same sample are listed, as sequenced in a study of shared clonotypes between healthy human individuals. Measured with immunoSEQ multiplex PCR; TCRdb has only the in-frame clones, and not every one. This sample has 2 million to 2.5 million clones, with approximately 96% found just once. Sequenced: naive CD4+ T cells sorted from blood. This sample's subset: CD45RA+ positively selected. These receptor sequences come from a man younger than 35 in good health.

V usage is TRBV5-1 and J usage is TRBJ2-3; TRBD2 matches 11 bases. The CDR3 consists of 16 residues. Germline CDR1 and CDR2: SGHRS and YFSETQ. V gave up 4 bases and J gave up 2 bases; unmatched junction bases: 6. CDR3 coding DNA: TGCGCCAGCAGCCTTCCGGGACTAGCGGTCACAGATACGCAGTATTTT. It specifies CASSLPGLAVTDTQYF. The full variable domain, with the rest looked up from reference TRBV5-1 and TRBJ2-3, is KAGVTQTPRYLIKTRGQQVTLSCSPISGHRSVSWYQQTPGQGLQFLFEYFSETQRNKGNFPGRFSGRQFSNSRSEMNVSTLELGDSALYLCASSLPGLAVTDTQYFGPGTRLTVL.

The chain links TRBV10-3 to TRBJ1-1; TRBD1 matches at 7 bases. V trimming: 4 bases; J trimming: 0 bases; junction bases outside the gene matches: 8. Germline lookup yields CDR1 ENHRY and CDR2 SYGVKD. The CDR3 length is 16 residues. DNA of the CDR3: TGTGCCATCAGTGCCAGGGAACAGGGGTTGAACACTGAAGCTTTCTTT. Translated, it gives CAISAREQGLNTEAFF.

This sequence joins TRBV18 and TRBJ1-5, with 8 bases identical to TRBD1. From germline, CDR1 is KGHSH and CDR2 LQKENI. The CDR3 is 15 amino acids. J lost 7 bases, V lost 2 bases, and 7 bases had no gene match. Here the CDR3 reads CASSPETGVGQPQHF. The CDR3 bases are TGTGCCAGCTCACCAGAGACAGGGGTCGGCCAGCCCCAGCATTTT.